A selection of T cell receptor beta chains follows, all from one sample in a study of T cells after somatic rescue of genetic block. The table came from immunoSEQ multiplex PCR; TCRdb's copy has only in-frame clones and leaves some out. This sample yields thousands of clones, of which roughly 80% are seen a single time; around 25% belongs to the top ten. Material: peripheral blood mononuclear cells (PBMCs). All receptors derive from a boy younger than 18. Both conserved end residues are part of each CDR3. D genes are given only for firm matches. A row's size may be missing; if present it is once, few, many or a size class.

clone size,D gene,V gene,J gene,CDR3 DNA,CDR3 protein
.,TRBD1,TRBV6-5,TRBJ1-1,TGTGCCAGCAGTCTTTTTGGACAGGGTGAAGCTTTCTTT,CASSLFGQGEAFF
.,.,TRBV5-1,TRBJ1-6,TGCGCCAGCAGCTTGGATCCGGGGGGGTATAATTCACCCCTCCACTTT,CASSLDPGGYNSPLHF
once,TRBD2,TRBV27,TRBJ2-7,TGTGCCAGCAGTACCAAGTCCGCTAGCGGGATTAACGAGCAGTACTTC,CASSTKSASGINEQYF
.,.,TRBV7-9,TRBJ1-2,TGTGCCAGCAGCTTAAATAGGGACGGCTACACCTTC,CASSLNRDGYTF
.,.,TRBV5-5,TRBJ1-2,TGTGCCAGCAGCTTGGACCGGGGCGGCTATGGCTACACCTTC,CASSLDRGGYGYTF
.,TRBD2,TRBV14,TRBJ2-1,TGTGCCAGCAGCCAGGAACTGGTGGGACTAGCGGGAGGGAATGAGCAGTTCTTC,CASSQELVGLAGGNEQFF
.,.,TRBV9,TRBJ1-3,TGTGCCAGCAGCTTCGAGGAAAAGTTCTTCTCTGGAAACACCATATATTTT,CASSFEEKFFSGNTIYF
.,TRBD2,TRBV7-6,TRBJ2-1,TGTGCCAGCAGCTTAGTTTTTTCGACTAGCGAGCAGTTCTTC,CASSLVFSTSEQFF
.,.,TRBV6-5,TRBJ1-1,TGTGCCAGCAGTTATAATGAGGGGGTTGAAGCTTTCTTT,CASSYNEGVEAFF
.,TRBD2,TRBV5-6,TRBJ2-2,TGTGCCAGCAGCGACAGACTAGCGGGAAGGACCGGGGAGCTGTTTTTT,CASSDRLAGRTGELFF
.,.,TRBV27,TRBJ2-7,TGTGCCAGCAGTTTTCACAGCTCCTACGAGCAGTACTTC,CASSFHSSYEQYF
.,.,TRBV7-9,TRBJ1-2,TGTGCCAGCAGCTCCCTTCTGGCGGGAGCTAACTATGGCTACACCTTC,CASSSLLAGANYGYTF
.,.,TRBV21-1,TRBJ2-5,TGTGCCAGAGGGACAGAGCAGTACTTC,CARGTEQYF
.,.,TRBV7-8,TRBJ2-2,TGTGCCAGCAGCTTAGTATCAGGGTCAGGTACCGGGGAGCTGTTTTTT,CASSLVSGSGTGELFF
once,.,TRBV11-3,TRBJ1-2,TGTGCCAGCAGCACCGGGACATCGGGAGCTGATGGCTACACCTTC,CASSTGTSGADGYTF
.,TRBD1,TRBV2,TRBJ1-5,TGTGCCAGCAAACGGGACAGGGGACCCGGAGTGAATCAGCCCCAGCATTTT,CASKRDRGPGVNQPQHF
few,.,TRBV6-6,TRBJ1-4,TGTGCCAGCAGTTTGCGGGGGGCGCATGAAAAACTGTTTTTT,CASSLRGAHEKLFF
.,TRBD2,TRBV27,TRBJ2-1,TGTGCCAGCAGTCCACGGACTAGCGGGGGGTACAATGAGCAGTTCTTC,CASSPRTSGGYNEQFF
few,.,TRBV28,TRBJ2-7,TGTGCCAGCACCCAACAGCTCTCCTACGAGCAGTACTTC,CASTQQLSYEQYF
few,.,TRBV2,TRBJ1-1,TGTGCCAGCAAAGGACAGTACACTGAAGCTTTCTTT,CASKGQYTEAFF
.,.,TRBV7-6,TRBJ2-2,TGTGCCAGCAGCATCGACTCGAACACCGGGGAGCTGTTTTTT,CASSIDSNTGELFF
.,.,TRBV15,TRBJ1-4,TGTGCCACCAGCAGAGATAGGGACAAGATTAGAGGGGCGTTTTTT,CATSRDRDKIRGAFF
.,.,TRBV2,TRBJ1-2,TGTGCCAGCACCCCGATCTACACCTTC,CASTPIYTF
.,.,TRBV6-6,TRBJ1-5,TGTGCCAGCAGTTACACCGACCATCCGCGCGATCAGCCCCAGCATTTT,CASSYTDHPRDQPQHF
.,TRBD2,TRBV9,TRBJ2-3,TGTGCCAGCAGCGTCAGCGGGAGCGGAGATACGCAGTATTTT,CASSVSGSGDTQYF
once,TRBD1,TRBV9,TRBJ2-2,TGTGCCAGCAGCGTCCGGAAGGACAGGACTCTGAACACCGGGGAGCTGTTTTTT,CASSVRKDRTLNTGELFF
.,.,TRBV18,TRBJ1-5,TGTGCCAGCTCGTCGTCGGGCAGGGGAAATCAGCCCCAGCATTTT,CASSSSGRGNQPQHF
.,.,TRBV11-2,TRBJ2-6,TGTGCCAGCAGCTTAGATCGGGGAATGAGTGGGGCCAACGTCCTGACTTTC,CASSLDRGMSGANVLTF
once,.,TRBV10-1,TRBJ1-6,TGCGCCAGCAGTGAGTCGCTAGTGGGACCCCTCCACTTT,CASSESLVGPLHF
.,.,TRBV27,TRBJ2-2,TGTGCCAGCAGTTTAGGACCTGAAGGGCGGGAGCTGTTTTTT,CASSLGPEGRELFF
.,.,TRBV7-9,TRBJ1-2,TGTGCCAGCAGCTTTAGTTCGTGGGCATTAGGAGGCTACACCTTC,CASSFSSWALGGYTF
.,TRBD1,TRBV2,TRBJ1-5,TGTGGGGGCGCCCGGGACAGGGTAGGTCAGCCCCAGCATTTT,CGGARDRVGQPQHF
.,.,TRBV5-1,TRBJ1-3,TGCGCCAGCAGCTTGGTGGGGGGGACCTCTGGAAACACCATATATTTT,CASSLVGGTSGNTIYF
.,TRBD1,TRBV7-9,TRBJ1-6,TGTGCCAGCAGCCGATCAACCGGACAGGGGGGTTCACCCCTCCACTTT,CASSRSTGQGGSPLHF
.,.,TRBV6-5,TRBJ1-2,TGTGCCAGCAGTCCAGGGCTGGGCTACACCTTC,CASSPGLGYTF
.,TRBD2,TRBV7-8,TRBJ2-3,TGTGCCAGCAGCTCCGGACTAGCGGGGTTCACAGATACGCAGTATTTT,CASSSGLAGFTDTQYF
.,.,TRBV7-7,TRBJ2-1,TGTGCCAGCAGCTTAGCCCTAGGACAATACAATGAGCAGTTCTTC,CASSLALGQYNEQFF
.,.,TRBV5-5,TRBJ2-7,TGTGCCAGCAGCCCCTCCTACTACGAGCAGTACTTC,CASSPSYYEQYF
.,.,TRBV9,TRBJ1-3,TGTGCCAGCAGCGTAAACGTGGGGCCTGGAAACACCATATATTTT,CASSVNVGPGNTIYF
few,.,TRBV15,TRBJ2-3,TGTGCCACCAGCAGGGACGGGGGTTCAGATACGCAGTATTTT,CATSRDGGSDTQYF
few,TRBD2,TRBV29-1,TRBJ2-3,TGCAGCGTTGAGGGACTAGCTGTCCCAGATACGCAGTATTTT,CSVEGLAVPDTQYF
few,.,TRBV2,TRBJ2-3,TGTGCCAGTATGAAATTCGTGTCCACAGATACGCAGTATTTT,CASMKFVSTDTQYF
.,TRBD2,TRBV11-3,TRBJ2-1,TGTGCCAGCAGCTTATGGGGGACTAGCGGGAGTAATGAGCAGTTCTTC,CASSLWGTSGSNEQFF
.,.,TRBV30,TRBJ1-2,TGTGCCTGGACCTCACCCCGGAGGGGAGGTGACTATGGCTACACCTTC,CAWTSPRRGGDYGYTF
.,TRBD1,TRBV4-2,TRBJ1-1,TGTGCCAGCAGCCAAGCGGACAGGTGGGACACTGAAGCTTTCTTT,CASSQADRWDTEAFF